These 6 T cell receptor beta chains were all obtained from the same sample, sequenced in a study of blood T cells in healthy people across ages. Next came a second PCR, run for about 7 to 12 cycles, which used a sample-barcoded 5' primer along with a J-beta primer mix. TCRdb re-called the 5' RACE reads through MiXCR, storing one row per CDR3 protein. The table shows approximately 2,000,000 distinct CDR3 sequences, with about 39% occurring only once. Sequences were obtained from blood. These TCRs come from a human donor in good health.

This clonotype has more than one count but fewer than ten. The chain joins TRBV28 to TRBJ2-3; D uncertain. Trimming removed 5 bases from V and 3 bases from J, with 9 bases in between. The CDR3 is 13 residues long. Germline CDR1 MDHEN, CDR2 SYDVKM. The CDR3 spells CASSIVQTDTQYF. CDR3 coding DNA: TGTGCCAGCAGTATAGTTCAGACAGATACGCAGTATTTT.

The count of this clonotype is one. CDR3 amino acids: CASKTRGGDEAFF. The CDR3 bases are TGTGCCAGCAAAACACGGGGCGGGGATGAAGCTTTCTTT. The J gene is TRBJ1-1, the V gene TRBV12-3 or TRBV12-4; maybe TRBD1 (5 bases). There are 13 residues in the CDR3. The V and J ends lost 7 bases and 7 bases respectively, with 16 bases between them.

J is TRBJ2-1 and V is TRBV6-2 or TRBV6-3; D may be TRBD2 (6 bases). V was trimmed by 5 bases and J by 9 bases, leaving 11 bases between them. Germline V gives CDR1 MNHEY, CDR2 SVGEGT. The CDR3 is 12 amino acids. The CDR3 DNA sequence: TGTGCCAGCAGTATAACTAGCACTGAGCAGTTCTTC. It encodes CASSITSTEQFF.

V usage is TRBV4-2 and J usage is TRBJ2-3, with unresolved D. CDR1 and CDR2 from the germline V gene are LGHNA and YNFKEQ. Trimming pared 1 base from V and 3 bases from J, leaving 14 bases between. The CDR3 extends over 16 amino acids. The DNA of the CDR3 is TGTGCCAGCAGCCAAGGGGTGGGCCTCTTAACAGATACGCAGTATTTT. Translating it yields CASSQGVGLLTDTQYF.

This clonotype was counted only a few times. CDR3 bases: TGCAGCGTTGGTCCGTCTGGGGATACTGAAGCTTTCTTT. Translating it yields CSVGPSGDTEAFF. This chain joins TRBV29-1 and TRBJ1-1; D ambiguous. Trimming stripped 4 bases from V and 5 bases from J, with 14 bases between. Germline V CDR1 and CDR2: SQVTM, ANQGSEA. This CDR3 comprises 13 residues.

This chain connects TRBV10-3 to TRBJ1-5; possibly TRBD1 for D (5 bases). Germline V CDR1 and CDR2: ENHRY, SYGVKD. V lost 3 bases and J lost 3, with 6 bases in between. The CDR3 has 13 residues. The CDR3 loop is CAISEGDNQPQHF. The CDR3 DNA reads as TGTGCCATCAGTGAAGGGGACAATCAGCCCCAGCATTTT.